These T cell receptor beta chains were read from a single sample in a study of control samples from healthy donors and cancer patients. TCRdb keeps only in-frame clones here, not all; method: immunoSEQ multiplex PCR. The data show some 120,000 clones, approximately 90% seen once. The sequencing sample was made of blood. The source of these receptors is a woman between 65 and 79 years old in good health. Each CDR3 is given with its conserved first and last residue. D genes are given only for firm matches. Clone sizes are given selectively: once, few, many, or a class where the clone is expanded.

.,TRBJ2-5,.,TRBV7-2,TGTGCCAGCACCCAAGGATGGGAGACCCAGTACTTC,CASTQGWETQYF
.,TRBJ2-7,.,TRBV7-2,TGTGCCAGCAGCCCCAGAGGCGAGCAGTACTTC,CASSPRGEQYF
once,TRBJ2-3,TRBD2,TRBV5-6,TGTGCCAGCAGCGCGGGGACTAGCGGCACAGATACGCAGTATTTT,CASSAGTSGTDTQYF
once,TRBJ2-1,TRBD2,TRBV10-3,TGTGCCATCAGTGAGTCGGGGACTAGCGATGGAAACGAGCAGTTCTTC,CAISESGTSDGNEQFF
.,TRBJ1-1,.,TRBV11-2,TGTGCCAGCAGCAACCCGGGGGCATTCACTGAAGCTTTCTTT,CASSNPGAFTEAFF
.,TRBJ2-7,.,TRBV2,TGTGCCAGCAGAGCGTCTCCCACGGGGGAGCAGTACTTC,CASRASPTGEQYF
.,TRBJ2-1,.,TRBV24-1,TGTGCCACCAGTGACGCCCGGGCGAGCTCCTACAATGAGCAGTTCTTC,CATSDARASSYNEQFF
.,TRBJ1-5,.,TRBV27,TGTGCCAGCAGTCCCGAAACCACACGACAGGCCGGCAATCAGCCCCAGCATTTT,CASSPETTRQAGNQPQHF
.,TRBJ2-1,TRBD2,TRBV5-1,TGCGCCAGCAGCGGACGGACTAGCGGGGGCCCTGACGCCCATGAGCAGTTCTTC,CASSGRTSGGPDAHEQFF
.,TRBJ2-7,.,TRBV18,TGTGCCAGCTCACTTCAGGGGTCCTACGAGCAGTACTTC,CASSLQGSYEQYF
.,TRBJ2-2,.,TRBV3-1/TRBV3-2,TGTGCCAGCAGCCAAGAACAGATGAACACCGGGGAGCTGTTTTTT,CASSQEQMNTGELFF
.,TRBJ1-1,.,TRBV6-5,TGTGCCAGCAGTTACGGGGGGGTGAACACTGAAGCTTTCTTT,CASSYGGVNTEAFF
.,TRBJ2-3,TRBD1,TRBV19,TGTGCCAGTAGTATAGATCCGGGACAGGGCATCACAGATACGCAGTATTTT,CASSIDPGQGITDTQYF
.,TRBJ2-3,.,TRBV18,TGTGCCAGCTCACCACCGAGGACTTTCACAGATACGCAGTATTTT,CASSPPRTFTDTQYF
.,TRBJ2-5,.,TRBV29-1,TGCAGCGTTCTACTACCGTACCAAGAGACCCAGTACTTC,CSVLLPYQETQYF
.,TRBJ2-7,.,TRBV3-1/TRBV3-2,TGTGCCAGCAGCCGAAGCTCCTACGAGCAGTACTTC,CASSRSSYEQYF
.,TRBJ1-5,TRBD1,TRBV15,TGTGCCACCAGCAGAACCGGGACAGGGAATCAGCCCCAGCATTTT,CATSRTGTGNQPQHF
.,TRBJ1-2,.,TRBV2,TGTGCCAGCAGTGAAGGCCAGGGCTATGGCTACACCTTC,CASSEGQGYGYTF
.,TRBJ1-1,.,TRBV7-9,TGTGCCAGCAGCTTAGCGATCGGGGGGCTGCCTGAAGCTTTCTTT,CASSLAIGGLPEAFF
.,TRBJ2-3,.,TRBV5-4,TGTGCCAGCAGCTTAGCCGGGACACTTAGCACAGATACGCAGTATTTT,CASSLAGTLSTDTQYF
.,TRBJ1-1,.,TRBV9,TGTGCCAGCAGCGCCCATGGGGCGAACACTGAAGCTTTCTTT,CASSAHGANTEAFF
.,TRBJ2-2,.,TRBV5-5,TGTGCCAGCAGCGTGACCCGTGGGGAGCTGTTTTTT,CASSVTRGELFF
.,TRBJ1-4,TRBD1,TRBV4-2,TGTGCCAGCAGCCGAGTCCCACTCGCCGGGACAGGGGGAGAGGAAAAACTGTTTTTT,CASSRVPLAGTGGEEKLFF
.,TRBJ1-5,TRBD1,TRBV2,TGTGCCAGCAGTGAAGGGACAGGGGGGCGCAATCAGCCCCAGCATTTT,CASSEGTGGRNQPQHF
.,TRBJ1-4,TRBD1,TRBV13,TGTGCCAGCGGGAGGACAGGGGCCGCTAATGAAAAACTGTTTTTT,CASGRTGAANEKLFF
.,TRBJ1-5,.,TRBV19,TGTGCCAGTAGCAGGGGAGATTTCGGCAATCAGCCCCAGCATTTT,CASSRGDFGNQPQHF
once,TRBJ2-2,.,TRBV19,TGTGCCAGTAGTATGCGGTCCGGGGAGCTGTTTTTT,CASSMRSGELFF
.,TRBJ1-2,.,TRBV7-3,TGTGCCAGCAGCTTAGGGGCAGGCCGGCTGGAGTACACCTTC,CASSLGAGRLEYTF
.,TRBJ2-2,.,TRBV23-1,TGCGCCAGCAGTCAGAGATCCCCCGGGGAGCTGTTTTTT,CASSQRSPGELFF
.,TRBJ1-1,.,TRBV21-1,TGTGCCAGCAGCAAAGAGGGAACGGTGAACACTGAAGCTTTCTTT,CASSKEGTVNTEAFF
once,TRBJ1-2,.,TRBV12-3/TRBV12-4,TGTGCCAGCAGTTTAGGTTTTAACTATGGCTACACCTTC,CASSLGFNYGYTF
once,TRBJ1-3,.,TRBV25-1,TGTGCCAGCAGTGAATCAGGCGGTGGAAACACCATATATTTT,CASSESGGGNTIYF
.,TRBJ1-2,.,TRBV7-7,TGTGCCAGCAGCTTAGAATCCCTGGAGATTAACGCGTCAAAAGCTAACTATGGCTACACCTTC,CASSLESLEINASKANYGYTF
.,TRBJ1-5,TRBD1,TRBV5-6,TGTGCCAGCAGCTTACAGGGGTATAGCAATCAGCCCCAGCATTTT,CASSLQGYSNQPQHF
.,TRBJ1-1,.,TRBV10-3,TGTGCCATCAGTGAAACAGGGCAGAACACTGAAGCTTTCTTT,CAISETGQNTEAFF
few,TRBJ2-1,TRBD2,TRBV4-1,TGCGCCAGCAGCCAAGATATGCTAGCGGGGATTGTAGGTAATGAGCAGTTCTTC,CASSQDMLAGIVGNEQFF
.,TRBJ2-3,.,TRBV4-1,TGCGCCAGCAGCCAAGAACCCTATCACGGAGATACGCAGTATTTT,CASSQEPYHGDTQYF
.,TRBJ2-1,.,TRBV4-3,TGCGCCAGCAGCCAAGGGGGGTCGGGAGATGAGCAGTTCTTC,CASSQGGSGDEQFF
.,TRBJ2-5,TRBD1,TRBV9,TGTGCCAGCAGCGTAGGATTGACAGGGAGAGAGACCCAGTACTTC,CASSVGLTGRETQYF
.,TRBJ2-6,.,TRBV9,TGTGCCAGCACGACAGACGGCCAGTACGACTCTGGGGCCAACGTCCTGACTTTC,CASTTDGQYDSGANVLTF